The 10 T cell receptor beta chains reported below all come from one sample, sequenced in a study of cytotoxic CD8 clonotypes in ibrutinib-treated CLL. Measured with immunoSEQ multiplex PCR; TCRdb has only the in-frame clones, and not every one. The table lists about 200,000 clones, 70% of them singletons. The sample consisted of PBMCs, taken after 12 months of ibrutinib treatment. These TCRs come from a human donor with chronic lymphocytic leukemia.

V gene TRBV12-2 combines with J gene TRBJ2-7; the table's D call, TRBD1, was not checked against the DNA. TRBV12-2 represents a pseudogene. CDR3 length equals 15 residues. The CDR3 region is CASRSRQGEVEKQYF. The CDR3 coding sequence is TGTGCAAGTCGCTCCAGACAGGGGGAAGTTGAAAAGCAGTACTTC.

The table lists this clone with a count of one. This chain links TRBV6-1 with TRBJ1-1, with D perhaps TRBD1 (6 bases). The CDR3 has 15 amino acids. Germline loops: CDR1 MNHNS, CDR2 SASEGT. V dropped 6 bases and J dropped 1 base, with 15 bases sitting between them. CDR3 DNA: TGTGCCAGCAGGTCAGCGCAGGGGTCGAACACTGAAGCTTTCTTT. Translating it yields CASRSAQGSNTEAFF.

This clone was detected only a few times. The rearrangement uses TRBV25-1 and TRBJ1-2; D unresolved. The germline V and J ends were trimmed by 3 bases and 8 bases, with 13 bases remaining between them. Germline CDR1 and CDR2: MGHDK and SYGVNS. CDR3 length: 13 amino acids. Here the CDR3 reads CASSDPRRIGYTF. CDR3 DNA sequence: TGTGCCAGCAGTGACCCACGTAGGATAGGCTACACCTTC.

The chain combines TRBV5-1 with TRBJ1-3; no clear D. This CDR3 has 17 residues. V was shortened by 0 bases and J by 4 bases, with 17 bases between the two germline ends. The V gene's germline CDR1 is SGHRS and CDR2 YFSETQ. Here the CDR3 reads CASSLAGPVLSGNTIYF. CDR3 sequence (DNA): TGCGCCAGCAGCTTGGCCGGGCCAGTTCTTTCCGGAAACACCATATATTTT.

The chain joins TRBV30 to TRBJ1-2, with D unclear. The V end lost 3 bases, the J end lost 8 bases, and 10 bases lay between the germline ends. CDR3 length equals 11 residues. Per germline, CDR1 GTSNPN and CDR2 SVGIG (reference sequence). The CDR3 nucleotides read TGTGCCTGGAGCCAGGTGGTCGGCTACACCTTC. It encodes CAWSQVVGYTF.

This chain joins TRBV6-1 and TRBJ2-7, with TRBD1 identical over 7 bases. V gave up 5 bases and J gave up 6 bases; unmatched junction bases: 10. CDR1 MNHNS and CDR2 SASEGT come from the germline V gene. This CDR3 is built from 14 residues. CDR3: CASSPRQGTAEQYF. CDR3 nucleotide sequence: TGTGCCAGCAGTCCCCGACAGGGAACGGCCGAGCAGTACTTC.

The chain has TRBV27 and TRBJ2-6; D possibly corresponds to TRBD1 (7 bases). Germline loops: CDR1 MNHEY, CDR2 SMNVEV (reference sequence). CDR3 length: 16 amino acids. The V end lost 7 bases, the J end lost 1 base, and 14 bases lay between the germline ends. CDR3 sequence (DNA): TGTGCCAGCAAATCGACAGGGAGGTCTGGGGCCAACGTCCTGACTTTC. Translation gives CASKSTGRSGANVLTF.

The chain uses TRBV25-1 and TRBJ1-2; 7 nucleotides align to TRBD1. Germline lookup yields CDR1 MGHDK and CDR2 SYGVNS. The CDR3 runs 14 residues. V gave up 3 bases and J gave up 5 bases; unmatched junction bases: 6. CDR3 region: CASSDDRARYGYTF. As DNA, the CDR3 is TGTGCCAGCAGTGATGACAGGGCGCGATATGGCTACACCTTC.

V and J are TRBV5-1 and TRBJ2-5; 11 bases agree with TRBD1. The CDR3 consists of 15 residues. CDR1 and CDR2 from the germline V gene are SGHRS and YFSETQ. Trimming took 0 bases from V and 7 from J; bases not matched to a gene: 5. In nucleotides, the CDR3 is TGCGCCAGCAGCTTGGGGCCCGGACAGGGGGCGACCCAGTACTTC. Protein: CASSLGPGQGATQYF. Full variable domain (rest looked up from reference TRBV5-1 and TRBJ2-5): KAGVTQTPRYLIKTRGQQVTLSCSPISGHRSVSWYQQTPGQGLQFLFEYFSETQRNKGNFPGRFSGRQFSNSRSEMNVSTLELGDSALYLCASSLGPGQGATQYFGPGTRLLVL.

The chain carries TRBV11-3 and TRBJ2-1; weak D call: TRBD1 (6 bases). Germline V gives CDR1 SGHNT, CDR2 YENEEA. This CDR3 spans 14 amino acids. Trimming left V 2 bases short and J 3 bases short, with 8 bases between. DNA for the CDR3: TGTGCCAGCAGCTTACAGGGGCGCTACAATGAGCAGTTCTTC. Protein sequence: CASSLQGRYNEQFF.